One T cell receptor (beta chain) is described in this entry. The data belong to a study of kidney transplant recipient with SARS-CoV-2 infection. CDR1 is LGHDT and CDR2 is YNNKEL in the germline V gene (reference sequence). CDR3 length: 18 amino acids. V lost 5 bases, J lost 9 bases, and 28 bases lay in between. TCRdb used MiXCR to reprocess the reads, holding one entry per CDR3 protein. The sample includes 200,000 to 250,000 distinct CDR3 sequences, 25% to 30% of them seen just once. The clonotype originates from a male patient aged 25 to 39 who had COVID-19 and was a kidney transplant recipient. The graft donor may account for some of the T cells. This specimen was a blood sample, taken at baseline and between days 110 and 120 from a kidney transplant recipient. The chain combines TRBV3-1 with TRBJ2-2; D gene ambiguous. CDR3 loop: CASSKRVPISGLTRELFF. CDR3 nucleotide sequence: TGTGCCAGCAGCAAACGAGTTCCCATTTCAGGCTTGACCAGGGAGCTGTTTTTT.